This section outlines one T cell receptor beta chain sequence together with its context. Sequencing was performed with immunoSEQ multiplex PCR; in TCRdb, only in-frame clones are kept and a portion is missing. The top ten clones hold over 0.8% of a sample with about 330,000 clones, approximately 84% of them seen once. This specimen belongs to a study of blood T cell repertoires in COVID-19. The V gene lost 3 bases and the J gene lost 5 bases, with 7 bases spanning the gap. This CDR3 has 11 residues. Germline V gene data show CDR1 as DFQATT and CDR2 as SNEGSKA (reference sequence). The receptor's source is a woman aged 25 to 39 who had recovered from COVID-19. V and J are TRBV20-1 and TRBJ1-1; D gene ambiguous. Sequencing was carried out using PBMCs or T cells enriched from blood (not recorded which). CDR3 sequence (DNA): TGCAGTGCTAGCGGAGAGACTGAAGCTTTCTTT. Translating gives CSASGETEAFF.